The sequence of this TCR beta chain was determined in a study of blood T cell repertoires in COVID-19. TCRdb's copy holds only in-frame clones and misses some; the assay was immunoSEQ multiplex PCR. Of a few hundred thousand clones in the sample, over 75% are singletons; the top ten hold around 3%. The CDR3 has 14 amino acids. Germline assignment: CDR1 SGHKS and CDR2 YYEKEE (reference sequence). With 4 bases removed from V and 7 bases from J, the gap between germline ends came to 18 bases. The chain has TRBV5-5 and TRBJ2-7; D perhaps matches TRBD2 (5 bases). Material: PBMCs or T cells enriched from blood (not recorded which). The source of this sequence is a woman aged 25 to 39 who had recovered from COVID-19. The CDR3 region is CASSPTGVHMEQYF. The CDR3 coding sequence is TGTGCCAGCAGCCCGACCGGGGTTCATATGGAGCAGTACTTC.